This paragraph reports one T cell receptor (beta chain). Sequencing of TCR beta was undertaken in CD8+ and CD4+ T cells derived from blood. TEMRA cells were enriched by FACS, while CD8+ and CD4+ T cells were obtained through a negative isolation that was performed magnetically. These data originate in a study of CD8 T cells in Susac syndrome. When the RNA was reverse transcribed, random hexamers were used with an input of about 0.5 to 1 ug. A multiplex approach, immunoSEQ multiplex PCR, amplified TCR beta CDR3 across 54 Vbeta and 13 Jbeta. TCRdb ran MiXCR on the immunoSEQ multiplex PCR reads and lists one entry per CDR3 protein. The sample has approximately 46,000 distinct CDR3 sequences, about 92% seen once. Germline V gene lookup returns CDR1 SEHNR and CDR2 FQNEAQ (reference sequence). The length of the CDR3 is 13 residues. Trimming removed 5 bases from V and 3 bases from J; junction bases left unmatched: 2.

The sequenced sample consisted of CD8+ T cells from PBMCs. V and J are TRBV7-9 and TRBJ1-1, with 8 bases matching TRBD1. The TCR originated in a human donor in good health. CDR3 bases: TGTGCCAGCAGCCCACAGGGGGACACTGAAGCTTTCTTT. Translated: CASSPQGDTEAFF.